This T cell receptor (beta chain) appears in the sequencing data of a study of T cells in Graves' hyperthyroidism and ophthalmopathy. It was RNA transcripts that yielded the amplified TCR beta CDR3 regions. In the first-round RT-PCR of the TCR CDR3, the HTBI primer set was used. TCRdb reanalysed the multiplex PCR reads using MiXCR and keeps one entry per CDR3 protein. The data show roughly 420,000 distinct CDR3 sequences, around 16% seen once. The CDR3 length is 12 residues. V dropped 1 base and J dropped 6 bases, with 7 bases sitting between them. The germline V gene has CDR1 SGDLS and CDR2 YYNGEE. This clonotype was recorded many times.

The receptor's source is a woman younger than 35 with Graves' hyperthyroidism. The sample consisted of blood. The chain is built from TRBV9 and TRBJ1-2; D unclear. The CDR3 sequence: CASSVLQDGYTF. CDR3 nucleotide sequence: TGTGCCAGCAGCGTACTGCAGGATGGCTACACCTTC.